These 11 T cell receptor beta chains originate from one sample sequenced in a study of blood T cell repertoires in COVID-19. Here immunoSEQ multiplex PCR was the method, and the copy in TCRdb shows in-frame clones only, minus some. The sample records 200,000 to 300,000 clones, 84% being singletons. The sequencing sample was made of peripheral blood. These receptors originate from a middle-aged man who had recovered from COVID-19.

J is TRBJ1-2 and V is TRBV29-1; 7 bases map to TRBD1. The CDR3 covers 13 residues. The junction had 5 bases not matched to a gene; V was cut back by 4 bases and J by 3 bases. Germline lookup yields CDR1 SQVTM and CDR2 ANQGSEA. The CDR3 DNA reads as TGCAGCGTTGGGGTAGGGGGCGACTATGGCTACACCTTC. Its protein product is CSVGVGGDYGYTF.

This chain connects TRBV5-1 to TRBJ2-5, with D tentatively TRBD2 (6 bases). The CDR3 length is 15 residues. The germline V and J ends were trimmed by 5 bases and 4 bases, with 18 bases remaining between them. CDR1 is SGHRS, CDR2 YFSETQ, per germline. The CDR3 bases are TGCGCCAGCAGGGGCGGAGGACTACGGGTAGAGACCCAGTACTTC. As protein: CASRGGGLRVETQYF.

The chain recombines TRBV3-1 (or the pseudogene TRBV3-2) with TRBJ2-1; possibly TRBD2 for D (5 bases). Germline V lookup: CDR1 LGHDT, CDR2 YNNKEL (reference sequence). V lost 0 bases to trimming and J lost 1 base, with 7 bases between them. This CDR3 is 15 amino acids long. The chain's CDR3 is CASSQDTGSYNEQFF. CDR3 DNA: TGTGCCAGCAGCCAAGATACGGGGTCCTACAATGAGCAGTTCTTC.

A single count supports this clone. This chain connects TRBV6-2 or TRBV6-3 to TRBJ1-5; TRBD1 aligns across 9 bases. The trim removed 4 bases at V and 7 bases at J, leaving 8 bases unmatched. The germline CDR1 and CDR2 sequences are MNHEY and SVGEGT. CDR3 length equals 15 residues. CDR3 in amino acids: CASSSNRGQGQPQHF. The CDR3 DNA sequence: TGTGCCAGCAGTTCCAACAGGGGGCAGGGACAGCCCCAGCATTTT.

The chain uses TRBV5-1 and TRBJ1-3, with no clear D. This CDR3 comprises 17 residues. The ends were cut back, 0 bases at V and 0 bases at J, with 13 bases in the middle. Germline V gene sequence: CDR1 SGHRS, CDR2 YFSETQ. The CDR3 is CASSLGPEAVSGNTIYF. In DNA, the CDR3 is TGCGCCAGCAGCTTGGGTCCGGAGGCCGTCTCTGGAAACACCATATATTTT.

The chain combines TRBV4-3 with TRBJ1-5; D might be TRBD1 (5 bases). The germline V gene encodes CDR1 LGHNA and CDR2 YSLEER. The CDR3 sequence is 15 residues long. V gave up 3 bases and J gave up 1 base, with 10 bases separating them. The CDR3 region has the DNA TGCGCCAGCAGCCATCAACGGGGGAGCAATCAGCCCCAGCATTTT. Amino acid sequence: CASSHQRGSNQPQHF.

The chain employs TRBV11-2 and TRBJ2-6; maybe TRBD2 (6 bases). The germline gives CDR1 SGHAT, CDR2 FQNNGV. This CDR3 has 18 amino acids. The V and J ends lost 7 bases and 0 bases respectively, with 19 bases between them. The CDR3 region has the DNA TGTGCCAGCACCTCAACCGGGACTCCTAACTCTGGGGCCAACGTCCTGACTTTC. Translation gives CASTSTGTPNSGANVLTF.

The J gene is TRBJ2-3, the V gene TRBV27, with 9 bases fitting TRBD1. The ends lost 6 bases at V and 4 bases at J; junction bases unmatched: 17. The CDR3 is 18 amino acids. Germline V CDR1 and CDR2: MNHEY, SMNVEV (reference sequence). DNA of the CDR3: TGTGCCAGCAGCACCGGGACAGGGAACTGGGTTTTTTCAGATACGCAGTATTTT. Translation: CASSTGTGNWVFSDTQYF.

The chain uses TRBV18 and TRBJ2-1, with 11 bases identical to TRBD1. V lost 2 bases, J lost 10 bases, and 7 bases stayed unmatched. Per germline, CDR1 KGHSH and CDR2 LQKENI. This CDR3 has 15 amino acids. The CDR3 loop is CASSPRTGGVSEQFF. For the CDR3, the DNA is TGTGCCAGCTCACCAAGGACAGGGGGCGTCTCCGAGCAGTTCTTC.

This clone was found a few times. The V call is TRBV10-3, the J call TRBJ1-5; weak D call: TRBD1 (5 bases). V lost 0 bases and J lost 5, with 14 bases in between. This CDR3 is built from 16 residues. Germline V gives CDR1 ENHRY, CDR2 SYGVKD. CDR3 coding DNA: TGTGCCATCAGTGAGTCGGGGAGGGGTTGGGATCAGCCCCAGCATTTT. As protein: CAISESGRGWDQPQHF.

The chain is built from TRBV2 and TRBJ1-6; no firm D call. Looked up from germline, CDR1 is SNHLY and CDR2 is FYNNEI. The germline V and J ends were trimmed by 6 bases and 8 bases, with 11 bases remaining between them. The CDR3 covers 13 residues. The CDR3 coding sequence is TGTGCCAGCAGGCCTAACAGTGATTCACCCCTCCACTTT. Translated: CASRPNSDSPLHF.